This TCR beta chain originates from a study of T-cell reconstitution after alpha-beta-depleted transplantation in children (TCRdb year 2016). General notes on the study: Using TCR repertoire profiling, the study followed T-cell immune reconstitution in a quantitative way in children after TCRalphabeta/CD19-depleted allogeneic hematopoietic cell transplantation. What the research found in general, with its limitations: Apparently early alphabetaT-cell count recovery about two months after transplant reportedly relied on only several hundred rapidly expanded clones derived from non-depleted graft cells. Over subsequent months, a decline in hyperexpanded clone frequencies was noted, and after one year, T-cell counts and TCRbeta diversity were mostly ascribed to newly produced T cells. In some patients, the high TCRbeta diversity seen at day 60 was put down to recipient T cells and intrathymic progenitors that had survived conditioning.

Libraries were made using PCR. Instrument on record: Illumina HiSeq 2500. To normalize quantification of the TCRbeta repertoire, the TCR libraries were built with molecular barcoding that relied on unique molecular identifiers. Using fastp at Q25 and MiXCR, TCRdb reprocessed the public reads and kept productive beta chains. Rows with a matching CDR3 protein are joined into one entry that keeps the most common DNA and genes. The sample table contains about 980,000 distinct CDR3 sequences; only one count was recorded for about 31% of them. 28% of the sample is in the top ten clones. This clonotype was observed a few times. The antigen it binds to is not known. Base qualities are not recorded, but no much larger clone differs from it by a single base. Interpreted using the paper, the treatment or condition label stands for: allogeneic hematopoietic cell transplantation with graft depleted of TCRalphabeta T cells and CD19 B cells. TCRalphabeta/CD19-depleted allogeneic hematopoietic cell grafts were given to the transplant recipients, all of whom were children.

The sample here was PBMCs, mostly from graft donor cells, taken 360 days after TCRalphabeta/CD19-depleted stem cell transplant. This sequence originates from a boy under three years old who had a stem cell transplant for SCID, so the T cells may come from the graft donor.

For the CDR3, the sequence is CATSRQGAGQPQHF. The nucleotide sequence is TGTGCCACCAGCAGACAGGGGGCAGGTCAGCCCCAGCATTTT. The chain links TRBV15 with TRBJ1-5; the junction holds 8 bases that match TRBD1. The CDR3 starts with the cysteine, ends with the phenylalanine, and has 14 residues. Of the read, only the CDR3 DNA is kept; its 42 bases are in frame from base 1. Germline trimming: 2 bases from V, 6 bases from J; junction bases outside gene matches: 3. CDR1 LNHNV and CDR2 YYDKDF were looked up in the germline V gene (reference sequence). Outside the CDR3, residues come from the reference TRBV15 and TRBJ1-5 proteins, so the full variable domain is: DAMVIQNPRYQVTQFGKPVTLSCSQTLNHNVMYWYQQKSSQAPKLLFHYYDKDFNNEADTPDNFQSRRPNTSFCFLDIRSPGLGDTAMYLCATSRQGAGQPQHFGDGTRLSIL.